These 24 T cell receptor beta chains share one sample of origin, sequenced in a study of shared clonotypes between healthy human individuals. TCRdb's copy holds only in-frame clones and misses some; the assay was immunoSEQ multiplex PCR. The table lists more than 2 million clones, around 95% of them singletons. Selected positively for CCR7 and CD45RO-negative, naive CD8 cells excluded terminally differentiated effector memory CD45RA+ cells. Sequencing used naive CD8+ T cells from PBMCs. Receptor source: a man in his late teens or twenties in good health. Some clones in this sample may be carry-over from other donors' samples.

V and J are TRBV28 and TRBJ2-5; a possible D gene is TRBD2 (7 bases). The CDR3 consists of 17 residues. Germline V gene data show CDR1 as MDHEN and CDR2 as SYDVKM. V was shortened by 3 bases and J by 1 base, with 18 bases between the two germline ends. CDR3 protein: CASSFPGLAGAQETQYF. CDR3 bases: TGTGCCAGCAGTTTCCCCGGGCTGGCGGGGGCCCAAGAGACCCAGTACTTC.

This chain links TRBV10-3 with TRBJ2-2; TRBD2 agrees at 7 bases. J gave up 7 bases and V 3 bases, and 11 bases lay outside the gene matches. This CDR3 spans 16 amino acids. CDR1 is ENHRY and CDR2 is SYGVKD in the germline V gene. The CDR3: CAISDPSTGGGGELFF. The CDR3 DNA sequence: TGTGCCATCAGTGACCCCTCGACGGGAGGTGGCGGGGAGCTGTTTTTT.

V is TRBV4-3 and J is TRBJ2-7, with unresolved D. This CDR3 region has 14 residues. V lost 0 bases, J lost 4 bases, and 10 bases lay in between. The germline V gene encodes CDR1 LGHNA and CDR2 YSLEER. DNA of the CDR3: TGCGCCAGCAGCCAAGACTCGCGCTCGTACGAGCAGTACTTC. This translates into CASSQDSRSYEQYF.

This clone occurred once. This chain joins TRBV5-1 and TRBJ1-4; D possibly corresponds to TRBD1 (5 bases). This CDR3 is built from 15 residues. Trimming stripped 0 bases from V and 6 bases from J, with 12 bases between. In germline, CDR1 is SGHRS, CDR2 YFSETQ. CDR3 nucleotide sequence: TGCGCCAGCAGCTTGGTCGGGACGAGAGATGAAAAACTGTTTTTT. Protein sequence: CASSLVGTRDEKLFF.

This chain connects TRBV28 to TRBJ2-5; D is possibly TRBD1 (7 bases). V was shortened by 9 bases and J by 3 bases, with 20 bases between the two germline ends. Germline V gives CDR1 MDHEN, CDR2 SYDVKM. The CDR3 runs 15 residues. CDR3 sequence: CARNLGQGGKETQYF. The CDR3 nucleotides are TGTGCCAGAAACCTAGGGCAGGGGGGAAAAGAGACCCAGTACTTC. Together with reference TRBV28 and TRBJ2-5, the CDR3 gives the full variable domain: DVKVTQSSRYLVKRTGEKVFLECVQDMDHENMFWYRQDPGLGLRLIYFSYDVKMKEKGDIPEGYSVSREKKERFSLILESASTNQTSMYLCARNLGQGGKETQYFGPGTRLLVL.

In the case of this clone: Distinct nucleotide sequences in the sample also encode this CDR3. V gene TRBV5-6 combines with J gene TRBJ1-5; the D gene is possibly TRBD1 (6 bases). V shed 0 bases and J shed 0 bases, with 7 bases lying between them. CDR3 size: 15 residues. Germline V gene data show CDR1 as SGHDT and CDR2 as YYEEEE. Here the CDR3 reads CASSLAGDSNQPQHF. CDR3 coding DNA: TGTGCCAGCAGCTTGGCAGGGGATAGCAATCAGCCCCAGCATTTT.

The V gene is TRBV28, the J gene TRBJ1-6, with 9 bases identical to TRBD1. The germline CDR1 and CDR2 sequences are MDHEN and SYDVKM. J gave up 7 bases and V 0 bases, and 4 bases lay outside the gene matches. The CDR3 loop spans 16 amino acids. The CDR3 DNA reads TGTGCCAGCAGTTTATGGCCACAGGGGGCAAATTCACCCCTCCACTTT. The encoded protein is CASSLWPQGANSPLHF.

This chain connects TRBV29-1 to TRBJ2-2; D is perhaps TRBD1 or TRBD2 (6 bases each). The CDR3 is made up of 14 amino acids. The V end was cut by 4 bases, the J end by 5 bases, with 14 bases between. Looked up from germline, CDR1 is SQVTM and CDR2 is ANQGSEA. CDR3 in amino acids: CSVVFGGATGELFF. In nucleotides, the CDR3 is TGCAGCGTTGTCTTCGGGGGCGCGACCGGGGAGCTGTTTTTT.

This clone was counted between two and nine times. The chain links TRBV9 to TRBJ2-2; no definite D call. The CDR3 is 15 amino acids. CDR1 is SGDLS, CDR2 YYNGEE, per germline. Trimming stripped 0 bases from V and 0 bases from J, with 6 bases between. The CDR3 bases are TGTGCCAGCAGCGTAGGCAGACCGAACACCGGGGAGCTGTTTTTT. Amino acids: CASSVGRPNTGELFF. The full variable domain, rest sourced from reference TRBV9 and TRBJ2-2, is DSGVTQTPKHLITATGQRVTLRCSPRSGDLSVYWYQQSLDQGLQFLIQYYNGEERAKGNILERFSAQQFPDLHSELNLSSLELGDSALYFCASSVGRPNTGELFFGEGSRLTVL.

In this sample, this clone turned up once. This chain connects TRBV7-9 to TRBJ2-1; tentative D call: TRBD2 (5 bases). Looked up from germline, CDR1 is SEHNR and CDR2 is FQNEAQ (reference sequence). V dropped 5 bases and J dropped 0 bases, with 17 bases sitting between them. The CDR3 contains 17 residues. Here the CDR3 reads CASSPPFGDNSYNEQFF. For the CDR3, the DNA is TGTGCCAGCAGCCCCCCATTCGGGGATAACTCCTACAATGAGCAGTTCTTC.

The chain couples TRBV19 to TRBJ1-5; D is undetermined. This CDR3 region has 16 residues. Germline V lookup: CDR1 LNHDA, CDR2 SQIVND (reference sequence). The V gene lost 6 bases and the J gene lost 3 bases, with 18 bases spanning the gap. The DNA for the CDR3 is TGTGCCAGTAGGATGGGCAAGGGCCTACCCAATCAGCCCCAGCATTTT. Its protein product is CASRMGKGLPNQPQHF.

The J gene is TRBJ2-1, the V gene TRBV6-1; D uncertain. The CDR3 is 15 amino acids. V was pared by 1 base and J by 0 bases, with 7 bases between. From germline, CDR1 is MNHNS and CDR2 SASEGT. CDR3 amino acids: CASSEDYSSYNEQFF. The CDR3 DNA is TGTGCCAGCAGTGAAGATTACAGCTCCTACAATGAGCAGTTCTTC.

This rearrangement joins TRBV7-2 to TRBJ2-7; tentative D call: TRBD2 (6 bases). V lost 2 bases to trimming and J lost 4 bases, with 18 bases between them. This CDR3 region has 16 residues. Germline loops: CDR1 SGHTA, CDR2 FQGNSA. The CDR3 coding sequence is TGTGCCAGCAGCTTAAATACGGGAGAGAGCCGGTACGAGCAGTACTTC. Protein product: CASSLNTGESRYEQYF.

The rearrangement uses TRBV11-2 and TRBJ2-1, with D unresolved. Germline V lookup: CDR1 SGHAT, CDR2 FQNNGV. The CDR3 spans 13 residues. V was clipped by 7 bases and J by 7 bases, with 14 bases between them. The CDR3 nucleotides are TGTGCCAGCACCACCTGGACGACAAATGAGCAGTTCTTC. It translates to CASTTWTTNEQFF.

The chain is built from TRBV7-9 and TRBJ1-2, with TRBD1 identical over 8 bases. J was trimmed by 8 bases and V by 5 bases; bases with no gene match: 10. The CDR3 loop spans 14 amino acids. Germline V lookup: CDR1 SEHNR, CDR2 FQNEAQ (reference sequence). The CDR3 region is CASSHPSQGGGYTF. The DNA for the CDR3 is TGTGCCAGCAGCCACCCCTCACAGGGGGGGGGCTACACCTTC.

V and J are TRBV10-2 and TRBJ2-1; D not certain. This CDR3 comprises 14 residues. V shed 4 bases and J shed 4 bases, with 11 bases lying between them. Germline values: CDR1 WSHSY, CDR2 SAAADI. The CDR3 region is CASSVTTNYNEQFF. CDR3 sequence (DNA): TGCGCCAGCAGTGTAACGACCAATTACAATGAGCAGTTCTTC.

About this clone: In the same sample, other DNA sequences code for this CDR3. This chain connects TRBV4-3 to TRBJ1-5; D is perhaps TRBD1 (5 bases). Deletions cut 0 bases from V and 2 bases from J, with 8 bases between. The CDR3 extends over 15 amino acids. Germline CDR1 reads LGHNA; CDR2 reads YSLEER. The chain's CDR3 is CASSQDRVGNQPQHF. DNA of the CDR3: TGCGCCAGCAGCCAAGACAGGGTCGGCAATCAGCCCCAGCATTTT.

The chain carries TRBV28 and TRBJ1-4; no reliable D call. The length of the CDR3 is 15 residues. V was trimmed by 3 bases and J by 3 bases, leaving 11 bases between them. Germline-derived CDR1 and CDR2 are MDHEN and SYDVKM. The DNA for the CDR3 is TGTGCCAGCAGTTTTATTTCACGAGCTAATGAAAAACTGTTTTTT. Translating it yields CASSFISRANEKLFF.

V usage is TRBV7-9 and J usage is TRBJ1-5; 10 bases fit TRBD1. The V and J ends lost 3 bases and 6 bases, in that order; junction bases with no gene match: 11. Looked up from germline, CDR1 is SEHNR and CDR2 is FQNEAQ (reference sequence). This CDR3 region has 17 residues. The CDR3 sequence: CASSFSLGTGVIQPQHF. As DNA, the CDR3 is TGTGCCAGCAGCTTCTCCCTCGGGACAGGGGTGATTCAGCCCCAGCATTTT.

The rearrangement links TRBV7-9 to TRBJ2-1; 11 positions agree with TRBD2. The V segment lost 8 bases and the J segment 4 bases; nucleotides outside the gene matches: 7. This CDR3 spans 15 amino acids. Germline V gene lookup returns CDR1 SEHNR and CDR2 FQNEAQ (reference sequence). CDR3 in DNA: TGTGCCAGCGTTTCCACTAGCGGGGGATACAATGAGCAGTTCTTC. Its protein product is CASVSTSGGYNEQFF.

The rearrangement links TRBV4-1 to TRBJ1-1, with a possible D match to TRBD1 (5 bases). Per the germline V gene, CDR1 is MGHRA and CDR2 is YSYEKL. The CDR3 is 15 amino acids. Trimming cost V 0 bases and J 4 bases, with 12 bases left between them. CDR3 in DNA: TGCGCCAGCAGCCAAGATAAGGGACTCAGCACTGAAGCTTTCTTT. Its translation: CASSQDKGLSTEAFF.

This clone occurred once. The CDR3 DNA follows: TGTGCCAGCAGCTTAGCGCTGGGGGACTACGAGCAGTACTTC. It translates to CASSLALGDYEQYF. This chain uses TRBV7-9 with TRBJ2-7; D possibly matches TRBD1 or TRBD2 (5 bases each). Germline loops: CDR1 SEHNR, CDR2 FQNEAQ (reference sequence). V lost 0 bases and J lost 3, with 9 bases in between. The CDR3 is 14 residues long.

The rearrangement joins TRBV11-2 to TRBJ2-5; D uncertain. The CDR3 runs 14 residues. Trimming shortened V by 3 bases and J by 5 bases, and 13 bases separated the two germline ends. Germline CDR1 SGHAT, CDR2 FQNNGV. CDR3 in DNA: TGTGCCAGCAGCTTTGATGTAGCTGGGGAGACCCAGTACTTC. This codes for CASSFDVAGETQYF. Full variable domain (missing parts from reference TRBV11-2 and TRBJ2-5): EAGVAQSPRYKIIEKRQSVAFWCNPISGHATLYWYQQILGQGPKLLIQFQNNGVVDDSQLPKDRFSAERLKGVDSTLKIQPAKLEDSAVYLCASSFDVAGETQYFGPGTRLLVL.

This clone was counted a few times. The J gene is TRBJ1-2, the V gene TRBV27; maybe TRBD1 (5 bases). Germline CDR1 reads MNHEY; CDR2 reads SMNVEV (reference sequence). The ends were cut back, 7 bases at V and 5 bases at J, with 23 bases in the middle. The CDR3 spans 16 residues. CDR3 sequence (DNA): TGTGCCAGCAACTTCTACAGGAATCCCGAGAGGTATGGCTACACCTTC. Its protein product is CASNFYRNPERYGYTF.